Below are 28 T cell receptor beta chains sequenced from a single sample in a study of blood T cell repertoires in COVID-19 (dated by TCRdb to 2019 to 2021). The library was produced with the immunoSEQ multiplex PCR assay. This is the immuneACCESS table as TCRdb keeps it, with only in-frame sequences that have V and J called. A part of the clones is gone; compared with another copy, unresolved V genes explain less than half, and the rest is unexplained. The sample includes roughly 290,000 clones, with around 90% observed a single time. Of the sample, 6.5% to 8% is held by the ten largest clones. The sequenced sample consisted of peripheral blood. These receptors were taken from a woman aged 30 to 39 with COVID-19, enrolled during active disease.

The V call is TRBV6-6, the J call TRBJ2-7; 7 bases agree with TRBD1. The CDR3 sequence is 13 residues long. V lost 6 bases, J lost 3 bases, and 5 bases stayed unmatched. The germline V gene encodes CDR1 MNHNY and CDR2 SVGAGI (reference sequence). CDR3 sequence reads: CASSPRTGYEQYF. DNA for the CDR3: TGTGCCAGCAGCCCTCGGACAGGCTACGAGCAGTACTTC.

This chain joins TRBV19 and TRBJ1-1; perhaps TRBD1 as D (5 bases). In germline, CDR1 is LNHDA, CDR2 SQIVND (reference sequence). The CDR3 runs to 11 residues. Between the trimmed V and J ends, which lost 8 bases and 11 bases, there was a span of 15 bases. In DNA form, the CDR3 reads TGTGCCAGTTCCTACAGGTTGAGGGCTTTCTTT. The encoded protein is CASSYRLRAFF. Variable domain in full (rest from reference TRBV19 and TRBJ1-1): DGGITQSPKYLFRKEGQNVTLSCEQNLNHDAMYWYRQDPGQGLRLIYYSQIVNDFQKGDIAEGYSVSREKKESFPLTVTSAQKNPTAFYLCASSYRLRAFFGQGTRLTVV.

The chain couples TRBV4-1 to TRBJ2-2, with 7 bases fitting TRBD2. The germline gives CDR1 MGHRA, CDR2 YSYEKL. V lost 7 bases, J lost 5 bases, and 10 bases stayed unmatched. This CDR3 comprises 15 residues. CDR3 loop: CASTPLGGNTGELFF. In DNA form, the CDR3 reads TGCGCCAGCACTCCCCTCGGGGGGAATACCGGGGAGCTGTTTTTT.

The chain carries TRBV5-1 and TRBJ1-1; D is uncertain. Germline CDR1 is SGHRS and CDR2 is YFSETQ. V dropped 4 bases and J dropped 2 bases, with 12 bases sitting between them. The CDR3 is 14 amino acids. The CDR3 DNA reads TGCGCCAGCAGCCCGTGGAGGGATAACACTGAAGCTTTCTTT. Its protein product is CASSPWRDNTEAFF.

The chain uses TRBV4-2 and TRBJ2-5; possibly TRBD2 for D (5 bases). V shed 0 bases and J shed 0 bases, with 23 bases lying between them. Looked up from germline, CDR1 is LGHNA and CDR2 is YNFKEQ. CDR3 length: 20 residues. The CDR3 nucleotides are TGTGCCAGCAGCCAAGAACCTCACGACCCCTCGGGAACGTACCAAGAGACCCAGTACTTC. This codes for CASSQEPHDPSGTYQETQYF.

The rearrangement uses TRBV4-1 and TRBJ2-7; 11 nucleotides agree with TRBD2. Germline V gene lookup returns CDR1 MGHRA and CDR2 YSYEKL. This CDR3 has 18 residues. Trimming removed 4 bases from V and 3 bases from J; junction bases left unmatched: 14. The CDR3 bases are TGCGCCAGCAGCCCAGGGACTAGCGGACGCCCGACTCTCTACGAGCAGTACTTC. Its protein is CASSPGTSGRPTLYEQYF.

The rearrangement uses TRBV6-6 and TRBJ1-1; D remains ambiguous. Between the trimmed V and J ends, which lost 2 bases and 6 bases, there was a span of 4 bases. The CDR3 consists of 11 residues. Germline V gene lookup returns CDR1 MNHNY and CDR2 SVGAGI (reference sequence). The CDR3 here is CASSYPAEAFF. CDR3 in DNA: TGTGCCAGCAGTTACCCGGCTGAAGCTTTCTTT.

The rearrangement uses TRBV9 and TRBJ2-2; 10 bases align to TRBD2. This CDR3 has 16 residues. With V trimmed by 0 bases and J by 5 bases, 4 bases remained unmatched. CDR1 is SGDLS, CDR2 YYNGEE, per germline. CDR3 residues: CASSVEAGGDTGELFF. In DNA, the CDR3 is TGTGCCAGCAGCGTAGAAGCGGGAGGGGATACCGGGGAGCTGTTTTTT.

With regard to this clone: Other DNA sequences of this sample code for an identical CDR3. The J gene is TRBJ2-1, the V gene TRBV20-1, with no clear D. Germline V gene sequence: CDR1 DFQATT, CDR2 SNEGSKA (reference sequence). CDR3 length equals 11 residues. V lost 3 bases and J lost 7, with 7 bases in between. The CDR3 loop reads CSARPRNEQFF. Written as DNA, the CDR3 is TGCAGTGCTAGGCCTAGAAATGAGCAGTTCTTC.

The chain uses TRBV29-1 and TRBJ2-3, with 9 positions matching TRBD2. V was pared by 4 bases and J by 6 bases, with 8 bases of the junction left unmatched. The CDR3 covers 14 residues. Germline CDR1 is SQVTM and CDR2 is ANQGSEA. CDR3 in amino acids: CSVAGGRASDTQYF. The CDR3 DNA follows: TGCAGCGTTGCTGGCGGGAGGGCCAGTGATACGCAGTATTTT.

V is TRBV6-5 and J is TRBJ1-3; TRBD1 matches at 7 bases. V lost 6 bases and J lost 0; bases outside the gene matches: 2. CDR1 is MNHEY and CDR2 is SVGAGI in the germline V gene. CDR3 length: 14 residues. The CDR3 spells CASRGQFSGNTIYF. CDR3 sequence (DNA): TGTGCCAGCAGGGGACAGTTCTCTGGAAACACCATATATTTT.

V gene TRBV30 combines with J gene TRBJ2-2; the match to TRBD1 covers 8 bases. The CDR3 is 14 residues long. The germline V gene has CDR1 GTSNPN and CDR2 SVGIG (reference sequence). The V gene end was trimmed by 7 bases and the J gene end by 3 bases; junction bases not matched to a gene: 7. CDR3 DNA: TGTGCCTCTCAGGACAGGGAGGACACCGGGGAGCTGTTTTTT. Translating gives CASQDREDTGELFF. Combining the CDR3 with reference TRBV30 and TRBJ2-2 gives the whole variable domain SQTIHQWPATLVQPVGSPLSLECTVEGTSNPNLYWYRQAAGRGLQLLFYSVGIGQISSEVPQNLSASRPQDRQFILSSKKLLLSDSGFYLCASQDREDTGELFFGEGSRLTVL.

V gene TRBV7-2 combines with J gene TRBJ2-1; D is uncertain. Germline-derived CDR1 and CDR2 are SGHTA and FQGNSA. Trimming took 5 bases from V and 6 from J, leaving 14 bases between them. CDR3 size: 14 residues. The CDR3 DNA reads as TGTGCCAGCAGCCCTCAAATATCGGTCAATGAGCAGTTCTTC. Its translation is CASSPQISVNEQFF.

This sequence joins TRBV7-2 and TRBJ2-2; 9 bases agree with TRBD2. The CDR3 covers 15 residues. Germline CDR1 reads SGHTA; CDR2 reads FQGNSA. The junction had 1 base not matched to a gene; V was cut back by 0 bases and J by 5 bases. CDR3 region: CASSLASGSTGELFF. CDR3 nucleotide sequence: TGTGCCAGCAGCTTAGCTAGCGGGAGTACCGGGGAGCTGTTTTTT.

This chain joins TRBV13 and TRBJ1-2, with 9 bases fitting TRBD1. The CDR3 is made up of 15 amino acids. The germline gives CDR1 PRHDT, CDR2 FYEKMQ (reference sequence). The trim removed 7 bases at V and 6 bases at J, leaving 12 bases unmatched. DNA of the CDR3: TGTGCCAGCACCAAACTTCCGTGGGACAGGGATGGCTACACCTTC. This codes for CASTKLPWDRDGYTF.

This clone occurred once. The V and J genes are TRBV6-1 and TRBJ2-1, with no clear D. V gave up 1 base and J gave up 6 bases, with 10 bases separating them. The germline gives CDR1 MNHNS, CDR2 SASEGT. There are 14 residues in the CDR3. Written as DNA, the CDR3 is TGTGCCAGCAGTGAAGGGGCCGTGGTCAATGAGCAGTTCTTC. Translation gives CASSEGAVVNEQFF.

The J gene is TRBJ2-7, the V gene TRBV2; 7 nucleotides align to TRBD2. Trimming took 8 bases from V and 3 from J; bases not matched to a gene: 10. The germline V gene encodes CDR1 SNHLY and CDR2 FYNNEI. This CDR3 has 14 amino acids. This CDR3 is CASLDPSGYYEQYF. In DNA form, the CDR3 reads TGTGCCAGCCTTGACCCTAGCGGATACTACGAGCAGTACTTC.

The chain is built from TRBV7-6 and TRBJ2-7; 9 bases line up with TRBD2. Germline-derived CDR1 and CDR2 are SGHVS and FNYEAQ. The CDR3 runs 15 residues. The J segment lost 5 bases and the V segment lost 5 bases, leaving 10 bases of the junction unmatched. The CDR3 spells CASSPDGGRADEQYF. The CDR3 DNA sequence: TGTGCCAGCAGCCCCGACGGCGGGAGGGCTGACGAGCAGTACTTC. The whole variable domain, filled in from reference TRBV7-6 and TRBJ2-7, reads GAGVSQSPRYKVTKRGQDVALRCDPISGHVSLYWYRQALGQGPEFLTYFNYEAQQDKSGLPNDRFSAERPEGSISTLTIQRTEQRDSAMYRCASSPDGGRADEQYFGPGTRLTVT.

This clone was recorded only once. The chain couples TRBV9 to TRBJ2-2; D is uncertain. In germline, CDR1 is SGDLS, CDR2 YYNGEE. Deletions cut 3 bases from V and 0 bases from J, with 3 bases between. CDR3 length: 13 amino acids. The CDR3 DNA reads as TGTGCCAGCAGCGCCTCGAACACCGGGGAGCTGTTTTTT. This gives the protein CASSASNTGELFF.

V gene TRBV2 combines with J gene TRBJ2-2; maybe TRBD1 (7 bases). The ends were cut back, 6 bases at V and 5 bases at J, with 16 bases in the middle. CDR3 length equals 15 residues. Germline assignment: CDR1 SNHLY and CDR2 FYNNEI. Written as DNA, the CDR3 is TGTGCCAGCAGATTGGAGGGGGCGAGGACCGGGGAGCTGTTTTTT. Translating it yields CASRLEGARTGELFF.

The rearrangement uses TRBV5-1 and TRBJ1-3, with unresolved D. Germline V gene sequence: CDR1 SGHRS, CDR2 YFSETQ. Trimming removed 0 bases at V and 4 bases at J, with 8 bases between. This CDR3 region has 14 residues. The CDR3: CASSLAGIGNTIYF. The CDR3 bases are TGCGCCAGCAGCTTGGCCGGGATCGGAAACACCATATATTTT.

The rearrangement uses TRBV27 and TRBJ1-6, with D perhaps matching TRBD1 (6 bases). This CDR3 is built from 14 residues. With 6 bases removed from V and 6 bases from J, the gap between germline ends came to 12 bases. Per the germline V gene, CDR1 is MNHEY and CDR2 is SMNVEV (reference sequence). CDR3 in DNA: TGTGCCAGCAGCTATCGGGACATTAATTCACCCCTCCACTTT. The encoded protein is CASSYRDINSPLHF.

The chain is built from TRBV30 and TRBJ1-1; 8 nucleotides match TRBD1. Losses at the gene ends were 3 bases for V and 8 bases for J; bases not matched to a gene: 11. In germline, CDR1 is GTSNPN, CDR2 SVGIG (reference sequence). This CDR3 region has 14 residues. This CDR3 is CAWSPGTGNLEAFF. DNA of the CDR3: TGTGCCTGGAGCCCAGGGACAGGAAACCTCGAAGCTTTCTTT. Together with reference TRBV30 and TRBJ1-1, the CDR3 gives the full variable domain: SQTIHQWPATLVQPVGSPLSLECTVEGTSNPNLYWYRQAAGRGLQLLFYSVGIGQISSEVPQNLSASRPQDRQFILSSKKLLLSDSGFYLCAWSPGTGNLEAFFGQGTRLTVV.

The rearrangement joins TRBV7-9 to TRBJ2-2, with 12 bases identical to TRBD1. This CDR3 is 22 amino acids long. Germline CDR1 is SEHNR and CDR2 is FQNEAQ (reference sequence). With 5 bases clipped from V and 3 bases from J, the junction kept 22 bases outside the gene matches. In DNA form, the CDR3 reads TGTGCCAGCAGCAGCAAAGAAGGGAGGTGGTGGGACAGGGGGCAGGACACCGGGGAGCTGTTTTTT. Protein: CASSSKEGRWWDRGQDTGELFF.

This clone was seen once. The chain is built from TRBV3-1 (or the pseudogene TRBV3-2) and TRBJ2-1; D perhaps matches TRBD2 (5 bases). V was shortened by 1 base and J by 7 bases, with 8 bases between the two germline ends. The CDR3 spans 13 residues. Germline loops: CDR1 LGHDT, CDR2 YNNKEL (reference sequence). CDR3 DNA sequence: TGTGCCAGCAGCCAAGTTCGAGGGAATGAGCAGTTCTTC. Translated: CASSQVRGNEQFF.

The chain carries TRBV2 and TRBJ1-3; D gene uncertain. This CDR3 contains 16 residues. Between the trimmed V and J ends, which lost 4 bases and 2 bases, there was a span of 15 bases. Germline CDR1 SNHLY, CDR2 FYNNEI. CDR3 sequence: CASSAPPWETGNTIYF. The CDR3 DNA follows: TGTGCCAGCAGTGCACCCCCCTGGGAGACTGGAAACACCATATATTTT.

This clone showed up just a few times. J is TRBJ1-6 and V is TRBV27; the match to TRBD1 covers 7 bases. CDR3 size: 14 residues. The ends lost 6 bases at V and 7 bases at J; junction bases unmatched: 6. Germline CDR1 and CDR2: MNHEY and SMNVEV (reference sequence). The CDR3: CASSLQGTNSPLHF. The CDR3 nucleotides read TGTGCCAGCAGCCTACAGGGGACGAATTCACCCCTCCACTTT.

The CDR3 spells CATSGIGGGQPQHF. In DNA form, the CDR3 reads TGTGCCACCAGTGGGATAGGGGGCGGTCAGCCCCAGCATTTT. The rearrangement uses TRBV24-1 and TRBJ1-5; TRBD1 aligns across 7 bases. This CDR3 contains 14 residues. V gave up 5 bases and J gave up 6 bases; unmatched junction bases: 6. Germline lookup yields CDR1 KGHDR and CDR2 SFDVKD.